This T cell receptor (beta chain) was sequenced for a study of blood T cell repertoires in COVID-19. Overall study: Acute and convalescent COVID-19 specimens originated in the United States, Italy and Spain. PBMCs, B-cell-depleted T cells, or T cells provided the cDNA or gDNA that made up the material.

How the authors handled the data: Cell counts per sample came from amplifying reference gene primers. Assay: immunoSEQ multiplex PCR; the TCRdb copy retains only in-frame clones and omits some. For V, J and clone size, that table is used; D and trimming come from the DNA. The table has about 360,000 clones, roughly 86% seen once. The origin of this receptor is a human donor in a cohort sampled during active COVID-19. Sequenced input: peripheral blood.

This chain's CDR3 is CASIKKELVHF. CDR3 coding DNA: TGTGCCAGCATAAAGAAGGAGTTGGTCCACTTT. The V gene is TRBV6-5, the J gene TRBJ1-6; no clear D gene. CDR3 length equals 11 residues. Germline lookup yields CDR1 MNHEY and CDR2 SVGAGI. The ends were cut back, 7 bases at V and 17 bases at J, with 15 bases in the middle.